The T cell receptor (beta chain) described here comes from a study of blood T cell repertoires in COVID-19. The CDR3 totals 18 residues. CDR1 and CDR2 from the germline V gene are GTSNPN and SVGIG (reference sequence). Trimming left V 0 bases short and J 4 bases short, with 22 bases between. Assay used: immunoSEQ multiplex PCR; TCRdb lists only in-frame clones, some missing. The table lists over 150,000 clones, 80% to 85% of them singletons, with less than 9.5% in the top ten. This clonotype was sampled from a man aged 35 to 55 who had recovered from COVID-19. Sequenced input: PBMCs or T cells enriched from blood (not recorded which). The chain employs TRBV30 and TRBJ2-1; a possible D gene is TRBD2 (6 bases). The CDR3 coding sequence is TGTGCCTGGAGTGTACTCGGGTGGGGACTTATAAGATACAATGAGCAGTTCTTC. This gives the protein CAWSVLGWGLIRYNEQFF.